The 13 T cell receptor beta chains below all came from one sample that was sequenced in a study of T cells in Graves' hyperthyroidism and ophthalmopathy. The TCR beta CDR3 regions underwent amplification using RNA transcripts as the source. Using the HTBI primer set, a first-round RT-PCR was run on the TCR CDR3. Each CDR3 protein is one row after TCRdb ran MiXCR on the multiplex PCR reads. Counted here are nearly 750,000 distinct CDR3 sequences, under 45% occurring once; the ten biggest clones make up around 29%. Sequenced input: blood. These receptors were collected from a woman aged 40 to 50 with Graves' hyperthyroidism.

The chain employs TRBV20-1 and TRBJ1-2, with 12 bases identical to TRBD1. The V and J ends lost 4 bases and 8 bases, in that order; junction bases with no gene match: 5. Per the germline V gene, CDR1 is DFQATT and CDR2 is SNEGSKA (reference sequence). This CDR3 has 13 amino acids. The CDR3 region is CSATGQGARGYTF. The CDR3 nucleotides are TGCAGTGCTACGGGACAGGGGGCAAGGGGCTACACCTTC.

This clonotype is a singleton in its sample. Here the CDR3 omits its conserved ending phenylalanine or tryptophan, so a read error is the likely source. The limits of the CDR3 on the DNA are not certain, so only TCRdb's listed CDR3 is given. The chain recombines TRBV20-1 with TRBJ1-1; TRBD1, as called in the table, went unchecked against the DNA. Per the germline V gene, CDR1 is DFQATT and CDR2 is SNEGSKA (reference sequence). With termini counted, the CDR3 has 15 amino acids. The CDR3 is CSASRSPTGFAEAFL.

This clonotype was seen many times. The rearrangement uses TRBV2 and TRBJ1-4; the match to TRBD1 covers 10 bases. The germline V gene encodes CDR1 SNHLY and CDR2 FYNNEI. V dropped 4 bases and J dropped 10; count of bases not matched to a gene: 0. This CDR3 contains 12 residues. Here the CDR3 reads CASSGTGGKLFF. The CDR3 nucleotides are TGTGCCAGCAGTGGGACAGGGGGAAAACTGTTTTTT.

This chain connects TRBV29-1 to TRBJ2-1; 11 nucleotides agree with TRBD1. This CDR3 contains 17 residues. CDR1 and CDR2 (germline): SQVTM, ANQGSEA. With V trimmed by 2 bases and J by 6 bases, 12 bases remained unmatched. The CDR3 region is CSVEFIRDRGSRNEQFF. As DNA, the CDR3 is TGCAGCGTTGAATTTATACGGGACAGGGGGAGTCGCAATGAGCAGTTCTTC.

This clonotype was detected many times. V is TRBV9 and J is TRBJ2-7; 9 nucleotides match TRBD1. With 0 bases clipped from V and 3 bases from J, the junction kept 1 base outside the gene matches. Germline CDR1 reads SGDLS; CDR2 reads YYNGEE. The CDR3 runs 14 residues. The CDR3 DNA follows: TGTGCCAGCAGCGTAGCGGACAGGGGCTACGAGCAGTACTTC. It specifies CASSVADRGYEQYF.

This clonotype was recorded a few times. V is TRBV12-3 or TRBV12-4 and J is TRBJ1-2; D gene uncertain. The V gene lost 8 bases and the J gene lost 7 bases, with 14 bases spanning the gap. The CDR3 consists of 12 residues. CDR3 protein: CASRPLSRGYTF. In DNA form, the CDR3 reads TGTGCCAGCCGTCCCTTAAGCCGTGGCTACACCTTC.

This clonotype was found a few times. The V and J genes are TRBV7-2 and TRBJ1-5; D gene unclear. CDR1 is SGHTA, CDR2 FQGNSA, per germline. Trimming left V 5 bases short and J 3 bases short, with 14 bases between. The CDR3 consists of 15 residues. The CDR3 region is CASSREISVNQPQHF. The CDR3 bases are TGTGCCAGCAGCCGAGAGATTTCGGTCAATCAGCCCCAGCATTTT.

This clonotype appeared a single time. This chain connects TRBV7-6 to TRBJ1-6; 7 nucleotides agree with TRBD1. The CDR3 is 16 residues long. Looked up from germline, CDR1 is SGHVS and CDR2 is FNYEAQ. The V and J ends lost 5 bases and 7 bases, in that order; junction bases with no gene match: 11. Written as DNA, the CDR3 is TGTGCCAGCAGCCATGTCAGGGGGGTCCTGAATTCACCCCTCCACTTT. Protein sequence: CASSHVRGVLNSPLHF.

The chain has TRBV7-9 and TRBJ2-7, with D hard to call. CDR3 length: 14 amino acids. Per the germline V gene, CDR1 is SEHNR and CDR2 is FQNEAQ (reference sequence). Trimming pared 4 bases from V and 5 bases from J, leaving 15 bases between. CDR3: CASSSPIVIHEQYF. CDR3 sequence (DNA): TGTGCCAGCAGCTCCCCTATCGTCATACACGAGCAGTACTTC.

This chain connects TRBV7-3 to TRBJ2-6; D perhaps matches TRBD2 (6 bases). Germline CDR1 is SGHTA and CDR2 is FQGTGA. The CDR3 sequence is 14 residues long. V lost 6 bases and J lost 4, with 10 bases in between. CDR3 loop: CASSRTSGANVLTF. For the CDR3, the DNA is TGTGCCAGCAGTCGTACTAGCGGGGCCAACGTCCTGACTTTC.

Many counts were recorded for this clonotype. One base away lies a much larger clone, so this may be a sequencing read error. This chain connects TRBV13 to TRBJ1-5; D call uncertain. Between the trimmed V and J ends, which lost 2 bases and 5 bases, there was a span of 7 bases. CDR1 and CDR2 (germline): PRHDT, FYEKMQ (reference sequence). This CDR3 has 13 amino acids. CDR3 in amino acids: CASSLRRDQPQHF. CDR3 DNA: TGTGCCAGCAGCTTAAGGCGGGATCAGCCCCAGCATTTT.

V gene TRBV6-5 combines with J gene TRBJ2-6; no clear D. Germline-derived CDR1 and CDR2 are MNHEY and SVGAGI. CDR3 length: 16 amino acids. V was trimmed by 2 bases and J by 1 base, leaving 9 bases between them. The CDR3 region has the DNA TGTGCCAGCAGTTACGCCCCCACATCTGGGGCCAACGTCCTGACTTTC. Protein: CASSYAPTSGANVLTF.

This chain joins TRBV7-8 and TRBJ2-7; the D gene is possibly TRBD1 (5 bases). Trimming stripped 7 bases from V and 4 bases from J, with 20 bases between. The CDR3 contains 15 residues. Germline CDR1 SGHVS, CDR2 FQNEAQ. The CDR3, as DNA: TGTGCCAGCACCAACGGGTATAAGGGGTCTTACGAGCAGTACTTC. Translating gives CASTNGYKGSYEQYF.